This T cell receptor (beta chain) comes out of a study of blood T cell repertoires in COVID-19. Whole-study context: The United States, Italy and Spain provided the acute and convalescent COVID-19 samples.

TCRdb's copy holds only in-frame clones and misses some; the assay was immunoSEQ multiplex PCR. Seen here are about 160,000 clones, around four fifths observed once, and the top ten hold about 8.6%. Trimming removed 5 bases at V and 3 bases at J, with 10 bases between. The CDR3 is 14 amino acids. The V gene's germline CDR1 is LNHDA and CDR2 SQIVND (reference sequence). This TCR derives from a woman in her 50s who had recovered from COVID-19. The sample was PBMCs or T cells enriched from blood (not recorded which). This chain joins TRBV19 and TRBJ2-2; D may be TRBD1 (6 bases). The CDR3 reads CASSLGQYTGELFF. The CDR3 region has the DNA TGTGCCAGTAGTCTTGGACAGTACACCGGGGAGCTGTTTTTT.